This TCR beta chain was documented in a study of blood T cell repertoires in COVID-19. CDR1 is SGHTA, CDR2 FQGNSA, per germline. V dropped 4 bases and J dropped 13; count of bases not matched to a gene: 9. The CDR3 is 13 amino acids. Some clones are missing from TCRdb's copy, which holds only in-frame ones; the method was immunoSEQ multiplex PCR. In the table there are about 100,000 clones, 88% of which are singletons. Material for sequencing was peripheral blood. The chain joins TRBV7-2 to TRBJ1-2; TRBD1 matches 10 bases. This TCR was sampled from a woman aged 55-75 years with acute or convalescent COVID-19. In nucleotides, the CDR3 is TGTGCCAGCAGCTGGTATCAGGGACAGGGGATCACCTTC. Translation: CASSWYQGQGITF. Supplemented by reference TRBV7-2 and TRBJ1-2, the full variable domain reads GAGVSQSPSNKVTEKGKDVELRCDPISGHTALYWYRQSLGQGLEFLIYFQGNSAPDKSGLPSDRFSAERTGGSVSTLTIQRTQQEDSAVYLCASSWYQGQGITFGSGTRLTVV.